The T cell receptor (beta chain) described here comes from a study of blood T cell repertoires in COVID-19. Study in general: T cells, B-cell-depleted T cells, or PBMCs supplied cDNA or gDNA.

This CDR3 comprises 16 residues. V gave up 4 bases and J gave up 5 bases; unmatched junction bases: 14. CDR1 and CDR2 (germline): SGHNT, YENEEA. As handled by the study authors: Reference gene primers were amplified, and this amplification served to estimate nucleated cell counts. Measured with immunoSEQ multiplex PCR; TCRdb has only the in-frame clones, and not every one. That table is the source of V, J and clone size, and D and trimming were worked out from the DNA. Counted here are 95,000 to 150,000 clones, about 79% occurring once; the ten biggest clones make up 4% to 5.5%. The receptor was derived from a woman aged 65 to 85 with acute or convalescent COVID-19. This chain uses TRBV11-3 with TRBJ2-7; TRBD2 matches at 7 bases. Sequenced input: peripheral blood. In nucleotides, the CDR3 is TGTGCCAGCAGCTACCCCAGCGGGGCGCTCAATCACGAGCAGTACTTC. This codes for CASSYPSGALNHEQYF.